This TCR beta chain stems from a study of cytomegalovirus exposure and HLA in healthy donors. Germline CDR1 and CDR2: MDHEN and SYDVKM. The CDR3 contains 11 residues. The V gene lost 10 bases and the J gene lost 6 bases, with 10 bases spanning the gap. Study-level points and caveats: With DRB1 most and HLA-C fewest, TCR association rates differed between HLA loci in a later analysis.

Researchers ran the PCR with 60 Vbeta and 13 Jbeta primers. Assay used: immunoSEQ multiplex PCR; TCRdb lists only in-frame clones, some missing. The sample holds about 140,000 clones, around 70% seen once. For this clone: The antigen is undetermined.

The sample comprised PBMCs. The source of this sequence is a woman aged 25-40 years in good health and CMV-seronegative. V usage is TRBV28 and J usage is TRBJ1-5, with D perhaps matching TRBD1 (5 bases). The CDR3 region has the DNA TGTGCCAACGGAAGGGGTCAGCCCCAGCATTTT. The encoded protein is CANGRGQPQHF.